This T cell receptor (beta chain) comes out of a study of PD-1 blockade in classical Hodgkin lymphoma. Sample time point: cycle 4 day 1 (C4D1), after more than five weeks of nivolumab. All the patients suffered relapse after autologous stem cell transplantation, and brentuximab vedotin exposure differed. Magnetic negative selection of thawed PBMCs was the method by which CD4+ T cells were purified. V was clipped by 5 bases and J by 4 bases, with 11 bases between them. The CDR3 is 13 amino acids. The germline CDR1 and CDR2 sequences are LNHDA and SQIVND (reference sequence). Measured with immunoSEQ multiplex PCR; TCRdb has only the in-frame clones, and not every one. The table shows 20,000 or so clones, with 70% to 90% occurring only once.

The sample in question was CD4+ T cells from blood, obtained before the fourth cycle of nivolumab. The receptor was isolated from a human donor with classical Hodgkin lymphoma. The rearrangement uses TRBV19 and TRBJ1-2, with D tentatively TRBD1 (6 bases). The DNA for the CDR3 is TGTGCCAGTAGTTTTCGGACAGCCTATGGCTACACCTTC. Translated: CASSFRTAYGYTF.